This TCR beta chain appears in the sequencing data of a study of a mutant IDH1 vaccine in newly diagnosed glioma. Study background: Treated patients, about 60% male and about 38% female, averaged roughly 43 years of age. The study held visit V12 at week 35 and visit V13 at week 47. Overall study findings and caveats: Pseudoprogression seemed unlinked to shifts in top peripheral T cell clonotypes.

For this clone: As yet, its antigen is unknown.

Documented time point: week 35, safety follow-up. The vaccine gave 300 ug of a 20-mer mutant IDH1 peptide subcutaneously per dose. In weeks 1, 3, 5, 7, 11, 15, 19 and 23, patients were immunized, eight times in all. Trimming removed 1 base at V and 1 base at J, with 7 bases between. This CDR3 has 14 amino acids. CDR1 is ENHRY and CDR2 is SYGVKD in the germline V gene. TCRdb's copy holds only in-frame clones and misses some; the assay was immunoSEQ multiplex PCR. The sample lists some 63,000 clones; roughly 68% were seen once. The TCR was taken from a man in his fifties or sixties with glioma. The rearrangement joins TRBV10-3 to TRBJ2-5; D is ambiguous. Sequences were derived from PBMCs, sampled from a glioma patient whose treatment included an IDH1 peptide vaccine. This CDR3 reads CAISEWGFQETQYF. The CDR3 bases are TGTGCCATCAGTGAGTGGGGATTCCAAGAGACCCAGTACTTC.